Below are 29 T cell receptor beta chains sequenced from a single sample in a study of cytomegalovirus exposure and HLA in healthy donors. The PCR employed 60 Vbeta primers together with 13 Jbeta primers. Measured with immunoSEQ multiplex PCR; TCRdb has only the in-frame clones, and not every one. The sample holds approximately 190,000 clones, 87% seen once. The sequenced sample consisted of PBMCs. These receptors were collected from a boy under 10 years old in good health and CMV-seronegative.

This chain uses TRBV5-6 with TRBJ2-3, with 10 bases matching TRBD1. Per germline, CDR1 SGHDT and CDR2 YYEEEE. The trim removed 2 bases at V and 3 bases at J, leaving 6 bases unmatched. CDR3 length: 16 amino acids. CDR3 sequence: CASSLPGQGVTDTQYF. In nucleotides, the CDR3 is TGTGCCAGCAGCTTACCTGGACAGGGGGTGACAGATACGCAGTATTTT.

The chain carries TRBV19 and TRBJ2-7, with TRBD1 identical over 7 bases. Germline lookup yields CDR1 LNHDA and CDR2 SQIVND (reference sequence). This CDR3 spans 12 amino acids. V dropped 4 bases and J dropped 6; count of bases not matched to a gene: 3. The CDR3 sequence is CASSSYRGEQYF. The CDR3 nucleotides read TGTGCCAGTAGTAGCTACAGGGGCGAGCAGTACTTC.

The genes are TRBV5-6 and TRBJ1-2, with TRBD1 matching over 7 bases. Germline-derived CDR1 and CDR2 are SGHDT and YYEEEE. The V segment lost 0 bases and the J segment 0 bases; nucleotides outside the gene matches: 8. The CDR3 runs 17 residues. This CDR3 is CASSLEVGQGANYGYTF. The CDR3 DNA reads TGTGCCAGCAGCTTGGAGGTAGGGCAGGGGGCTAACTATGGCTACACCTTC.

The CDR3, as DNA: TGTGCCAGCAGTTTTCTTGGCTTAGCGACCGGGGAGCTGTTTTTT. As protein: CASSFLGLATGELFF. This chain links TRBV28 with TRBJ2-2, with TRBD2 as a possible D gene (5 bases). This CDR3 spans 15 amino acids. In germline, CDR1 is MDHEN, CDR2 SYDVKM. V lost 3 bases and J lost 5, with 13 bases in between.

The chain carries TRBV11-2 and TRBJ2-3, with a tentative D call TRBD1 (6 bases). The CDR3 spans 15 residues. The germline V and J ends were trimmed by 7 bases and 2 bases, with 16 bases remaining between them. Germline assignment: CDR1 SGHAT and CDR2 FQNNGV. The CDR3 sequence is CASIRGGLATDTQYF. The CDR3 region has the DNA TGTGCCAGCATCAGGGGTGGTTTGGCCACAGATACGCAGTATTTT. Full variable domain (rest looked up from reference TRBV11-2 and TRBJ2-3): EAGVAQSPRYKIIEKRQSVAFWCNPISGHATLYWYQQILGQGPKLLIQFQNNGVVDDSQLPKDRFSAERLKGVDSTLKIQPAKLEDSAVYLCASIRGGLATDTQYFGPGTRLTVL.

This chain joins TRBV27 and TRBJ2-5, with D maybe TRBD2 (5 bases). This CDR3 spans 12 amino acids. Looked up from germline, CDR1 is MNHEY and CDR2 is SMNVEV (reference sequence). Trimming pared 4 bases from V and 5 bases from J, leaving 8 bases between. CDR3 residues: CASSSSGETQYF. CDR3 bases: TGTGCCAGCAGTTCCAGCGGTGAGACCCAGTACTTC.

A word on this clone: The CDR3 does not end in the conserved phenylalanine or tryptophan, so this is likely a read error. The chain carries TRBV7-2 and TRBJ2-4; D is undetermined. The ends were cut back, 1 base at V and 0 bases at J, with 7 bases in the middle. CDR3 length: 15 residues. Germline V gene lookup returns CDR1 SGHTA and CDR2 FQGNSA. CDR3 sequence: CASSLGPGAKNIQYL. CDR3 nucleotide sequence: TGTGCCAGCAGCTTAGGACCCGGAGCCAAAAACATTCAGTACCTC.

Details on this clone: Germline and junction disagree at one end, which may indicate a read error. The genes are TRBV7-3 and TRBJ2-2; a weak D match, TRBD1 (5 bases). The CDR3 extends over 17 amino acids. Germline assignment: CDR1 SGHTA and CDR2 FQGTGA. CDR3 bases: TGTGCCGGCAGCTTATCTGGCGGCAGGGAAGAGACCGGGGAGCTGTTTTTT. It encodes CAGSLSGGREETGELFF. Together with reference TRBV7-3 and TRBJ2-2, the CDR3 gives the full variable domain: GAGVSQTPSNKVTEKGKYVELRCDPISGHTALYWYRQSLGQGPEFLIYFQGTGAADDSGLPNDRFFAVRPEGSVSTLKIQRTERGDSAVYLCAGSLSGGREETGELFFGEGSRLTVL.

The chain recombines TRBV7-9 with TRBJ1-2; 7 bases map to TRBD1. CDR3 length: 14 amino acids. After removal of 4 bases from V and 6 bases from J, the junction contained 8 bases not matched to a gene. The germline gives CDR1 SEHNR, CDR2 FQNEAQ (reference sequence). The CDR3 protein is CASSSGEGGHGYTF. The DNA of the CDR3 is TGTGCCAGCAGCTCCGGGGAAGGGGGCCATGGCTACACCTTC.

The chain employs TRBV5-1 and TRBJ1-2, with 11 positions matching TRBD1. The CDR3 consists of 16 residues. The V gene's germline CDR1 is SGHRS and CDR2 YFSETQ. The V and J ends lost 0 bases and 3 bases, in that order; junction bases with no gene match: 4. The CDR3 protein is CASSLEGTGGYYGYTF. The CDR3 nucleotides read TGCGCCAGCAGCTTGGAGGGGACAGGGGGATACTATGGCTACACCTTC.

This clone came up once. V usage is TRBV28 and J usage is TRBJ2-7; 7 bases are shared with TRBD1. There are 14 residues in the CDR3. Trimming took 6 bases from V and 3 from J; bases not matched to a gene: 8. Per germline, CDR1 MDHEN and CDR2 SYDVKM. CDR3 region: CASRTGTELYEQYF. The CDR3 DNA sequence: TGTGCCAGCAGAACCGGGACAGAGCTCTACGAGCAGTACTTC. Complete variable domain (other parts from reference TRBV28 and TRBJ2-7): DVKVTQSSRYLVKRTGEKVFLECVQDMDHENMFWYRQDPGLGLRLIYFSYDVKMKEKGDIPEGYSVSREKKERFSLILESASTNQTSMYLCASRTGTELYEQYFGPGTRLTVT.

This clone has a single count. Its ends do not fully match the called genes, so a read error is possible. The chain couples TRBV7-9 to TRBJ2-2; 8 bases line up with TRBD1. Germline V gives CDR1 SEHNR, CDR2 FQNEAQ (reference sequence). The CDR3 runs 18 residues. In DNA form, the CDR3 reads TGTTCCAGCAGCCCAGGACAGGGATCCATCCGAAACACCGGGGAGCTGTTTTTT. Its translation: CSSSPGQGSIRNTGELFF.

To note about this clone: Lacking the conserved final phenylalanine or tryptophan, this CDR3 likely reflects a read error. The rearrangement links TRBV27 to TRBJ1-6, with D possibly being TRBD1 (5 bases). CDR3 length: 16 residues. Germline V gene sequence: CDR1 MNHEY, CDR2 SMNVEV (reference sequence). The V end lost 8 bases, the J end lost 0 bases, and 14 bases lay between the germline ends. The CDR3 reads CASAVEGASYNSPLHL. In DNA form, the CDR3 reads TGTGCCAGCGCCGTTGAAGGGGCCTCCTATAATTCACCCCTCCACCTT.

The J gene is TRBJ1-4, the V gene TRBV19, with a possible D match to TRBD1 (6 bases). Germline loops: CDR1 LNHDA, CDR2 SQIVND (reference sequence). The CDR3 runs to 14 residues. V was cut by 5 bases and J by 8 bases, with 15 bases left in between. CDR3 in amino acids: CASSPLWTDEKLFF. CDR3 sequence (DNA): TGTGCCAGTAGTCCGTTGTGGACAGACGAAAAACTGTTTTTT. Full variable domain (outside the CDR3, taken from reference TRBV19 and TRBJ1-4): DGGITQSPKYLFRKEGQNVTLSCEQNLNHDAMYWYRQDPGQGLRLIYYSQIVNDFQKGDIAEGYSVSREKKESFPLTVTSAQKNPTAFYLCASSPLWTDEKLFFGSGTQLSVL.

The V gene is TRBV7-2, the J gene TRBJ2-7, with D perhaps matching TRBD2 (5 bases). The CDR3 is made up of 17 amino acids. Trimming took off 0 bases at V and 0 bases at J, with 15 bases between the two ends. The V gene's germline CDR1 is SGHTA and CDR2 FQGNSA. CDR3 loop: CASSLAPFRGPSYEQYF. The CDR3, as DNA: TGTGCCAGCAGCTTAGCGCCCTTTCGGGGTCCCTCCTACGAGCAGTACTTC.

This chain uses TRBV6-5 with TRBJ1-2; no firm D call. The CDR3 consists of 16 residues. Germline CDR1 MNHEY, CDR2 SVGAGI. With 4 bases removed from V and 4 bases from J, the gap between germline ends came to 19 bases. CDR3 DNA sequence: TGTGCCAGCAGTTCCAACCCCTTCAGGATCATCTATGGCTACACCTTC. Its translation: CASSSNPFRIIYGYTF.

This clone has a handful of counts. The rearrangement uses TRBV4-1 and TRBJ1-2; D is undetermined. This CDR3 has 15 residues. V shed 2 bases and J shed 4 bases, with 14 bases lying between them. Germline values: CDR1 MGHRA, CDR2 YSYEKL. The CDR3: CASSQPERGGYGYTF. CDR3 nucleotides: TGCGCCAGCAGCCAACCGGAGCGAGGTGGCTATGGCTACACCTTC.

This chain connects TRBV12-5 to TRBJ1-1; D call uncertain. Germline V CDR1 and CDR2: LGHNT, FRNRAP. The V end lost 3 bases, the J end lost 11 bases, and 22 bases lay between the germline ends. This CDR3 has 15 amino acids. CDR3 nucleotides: TGTGCTAGTGGTTTAGCTGAGACCCGAACTTCGGAGGCTTTCTTT. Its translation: CASGLAETRTSEAFF. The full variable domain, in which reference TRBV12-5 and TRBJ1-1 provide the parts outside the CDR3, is DARVTQTPRHKVTEMGQEVTMRCQPILGHNTVFWYRQTMMQGLELLAYFRNRAPLDDSGMPKDRFSAEMPDATLATLKIQPSEPRDSAVYFCASGLAETRTSEAFFGQGTRLTVV.

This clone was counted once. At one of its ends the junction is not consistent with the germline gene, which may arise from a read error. CDR3 sequence: CASSWIKGQVDF. The CDR3 DNA follows: TGTGCCAGCAGTTGGATCAAGGGACAGGTGGACTTC. This chain joins TRBV28 and TRBJ2-5; 8 bases fit TRBD1. The CDR3 runs 12 residues. The germline V gene encodes CDR1 MDHEN and CDR2 SYDVKM.

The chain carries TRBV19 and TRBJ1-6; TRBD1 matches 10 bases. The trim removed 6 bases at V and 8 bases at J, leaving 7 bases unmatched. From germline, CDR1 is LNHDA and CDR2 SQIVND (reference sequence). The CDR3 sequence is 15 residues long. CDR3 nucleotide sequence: TGTGCCAGTAGGATATTGACAGGGGGCGATTCACCCCTCCACTTT. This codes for CASRILTGGDSPLHF.

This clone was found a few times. Written as DNA, the CDR3 is TGTGCCAGCAGCCAGAGGGTGGGAGATACGCAGTATTTT. As protein: CASSQRVGDTQYF. The chain is built from TRBV5-6 and TRBJ2-3, with a possible D match to TRBD2 (5 bases). Germline lookup yields CDR1 SGHDT and CDR2 YYEEEE. The CDR3 is 13 residues long. V dropped 4 bases and J dropped 5 bases, with 11 bases sitting between them.

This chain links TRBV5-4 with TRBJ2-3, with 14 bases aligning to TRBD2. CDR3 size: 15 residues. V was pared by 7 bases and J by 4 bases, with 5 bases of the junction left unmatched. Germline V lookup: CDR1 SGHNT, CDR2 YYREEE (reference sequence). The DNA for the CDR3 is TGTGCCAGCGGACCGGGACTAGCGGGAGCAGATACGCAGTATTTT. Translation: CASGPGLAGADTQYF.

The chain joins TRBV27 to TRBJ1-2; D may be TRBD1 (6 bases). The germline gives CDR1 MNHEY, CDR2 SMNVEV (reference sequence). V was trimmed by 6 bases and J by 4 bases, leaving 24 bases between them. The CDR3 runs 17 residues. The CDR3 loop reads CASSPGLLQGLIYGYTF. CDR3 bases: TGTGCCAGCAGCCCAGGCCTATTACAGGGCCTTATCTATGGCTACACCTTC.

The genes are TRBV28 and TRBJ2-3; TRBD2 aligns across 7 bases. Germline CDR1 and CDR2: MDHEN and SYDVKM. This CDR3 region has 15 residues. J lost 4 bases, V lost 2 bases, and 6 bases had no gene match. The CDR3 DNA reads TGTGCCAGCAGTTTAGCGGAGGGGAGGGCAGATACGCAGTATTTT. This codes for CASSLAEGRADTQYF.

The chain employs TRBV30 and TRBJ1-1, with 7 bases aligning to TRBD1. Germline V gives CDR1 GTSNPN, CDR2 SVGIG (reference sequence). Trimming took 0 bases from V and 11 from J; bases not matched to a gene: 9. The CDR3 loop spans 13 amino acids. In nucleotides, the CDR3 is TGTGCCTGGAGTGTACTAGCGGGACAGTTGGCTTTCTTT. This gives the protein CAWSVLAGQLAFF. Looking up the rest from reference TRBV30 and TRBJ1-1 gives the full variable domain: SQTIHQWPATLVQPVGSPLSLECTVEGTSNPNLYWYRQAAGRGLQLLFYSVGIGQISSEVPQNLSASRPQDRQFILSSKKLLLSDSGFYLCAWSVLAGQLAFFGQGTRLTVV.

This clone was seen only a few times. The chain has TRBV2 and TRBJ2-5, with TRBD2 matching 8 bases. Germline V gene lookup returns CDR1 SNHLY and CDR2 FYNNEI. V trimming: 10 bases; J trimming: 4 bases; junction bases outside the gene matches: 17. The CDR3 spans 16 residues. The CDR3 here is CATSTAAGEGGETQYF. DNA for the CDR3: TGTGCCACCAGCACGGCAGCGGGAGAGGGGGGAGAGACCCAGTACTTC.

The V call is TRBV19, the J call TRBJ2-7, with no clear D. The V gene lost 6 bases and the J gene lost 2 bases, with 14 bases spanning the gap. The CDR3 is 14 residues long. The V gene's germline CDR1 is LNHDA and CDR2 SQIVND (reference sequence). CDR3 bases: TGTGCCAGTAGAGCCATCGACGGAGCCTACGAGCAGTACTTC. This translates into CASRAIDGAYEQYF.

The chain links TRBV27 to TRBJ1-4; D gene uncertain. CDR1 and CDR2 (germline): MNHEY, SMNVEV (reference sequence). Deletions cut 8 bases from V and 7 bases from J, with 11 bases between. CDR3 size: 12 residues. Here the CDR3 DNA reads TGTGCCAGCGGGTGGAGGACTGAAAAACTGTTTTTT. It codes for CASGWRTEKLFF.

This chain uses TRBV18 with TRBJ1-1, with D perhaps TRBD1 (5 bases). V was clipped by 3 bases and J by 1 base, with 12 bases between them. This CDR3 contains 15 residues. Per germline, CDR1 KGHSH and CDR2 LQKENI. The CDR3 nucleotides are TGTGCCAGCTCACCCGCCCCCACAGGGAACACTGAAGCTTTCTTT. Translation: CASSPAPTGNTEAFF.